The TCR beta chain described here comes from a study of shared clonotypes between healthy human individuals. Broader study findings: Depth of sequencing was expected to influence donor clonotype sharing. Few donors limited the genetic and exposure-history diversity represented.

Assay execution proceeded at the deep level. This table comes from immunoSEQ multiplex PCR, and its TCRdb copy is limited to in-frame clones, with some not included. The sample lists about 1.4 million clones, roughly 95% occurring once. Points on this clone: What it binds is unknown.

This receptor was identified in a man aged 25-40 years in good health. Sequencing was carried out using naive CD4+ T cells sorted from blood. Subset reported: CD45RA+ positively selected.

CDR3 nucleotide sequence: TGTGCCAGCAGCTTACTAAGGGGAGACACTGAAGCTTTCTTT. Translation: CASSLLRGDTEAFF. The rearrangement joins TRBV13 to TRBJ1-1; possible D gene TRBD1, 5 bases. CDR3 length: 14 residues. Germline lookup yields CDR1 PRHDT and CDR2 FYEKMQ (reference sequence). V lost 2 bases, J lost 3 bases, and 10 bases lay in between. The full variable domain, with the rest looked up from reference TRBV13 and TRBJ1-1, is AAGVIQSPRHLIKEKRETATLKCYPIPRHDTVYWYQQGPGQDPQFLISFYEKMQSDKGSIPDRFSAQQFSDYHSELNMSSLELGDSALYFCASSLLRGDTEAFFGQGTRLTVV.